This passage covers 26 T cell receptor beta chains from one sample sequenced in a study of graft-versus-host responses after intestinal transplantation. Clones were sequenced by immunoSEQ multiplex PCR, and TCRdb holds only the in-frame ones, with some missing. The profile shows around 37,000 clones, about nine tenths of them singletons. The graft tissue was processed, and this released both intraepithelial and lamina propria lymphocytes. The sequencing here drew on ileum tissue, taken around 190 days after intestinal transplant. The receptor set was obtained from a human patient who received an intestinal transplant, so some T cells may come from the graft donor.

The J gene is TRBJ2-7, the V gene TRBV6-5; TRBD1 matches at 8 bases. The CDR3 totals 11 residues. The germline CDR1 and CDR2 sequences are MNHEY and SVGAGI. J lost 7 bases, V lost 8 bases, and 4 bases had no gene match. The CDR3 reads CASGQGEEQYF. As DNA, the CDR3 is TGTGCCAGCGGACAGGGAGAGGAGCAGTACTTC.

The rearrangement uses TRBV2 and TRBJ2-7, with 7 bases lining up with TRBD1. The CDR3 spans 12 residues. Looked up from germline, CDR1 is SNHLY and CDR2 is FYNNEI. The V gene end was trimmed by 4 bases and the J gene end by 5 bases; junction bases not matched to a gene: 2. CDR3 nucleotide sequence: TGTGCCAGCAGTGCCGACAGGGACGAGCAGTACTTC. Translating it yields CASSADRDEQYF.

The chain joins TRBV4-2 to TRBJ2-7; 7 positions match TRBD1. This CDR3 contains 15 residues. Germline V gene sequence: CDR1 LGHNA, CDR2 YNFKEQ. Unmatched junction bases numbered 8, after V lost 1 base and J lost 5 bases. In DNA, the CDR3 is TGTGCCAGCAGCCAAGTTATCAGCAGGGGGAACGAGCAGTACTTC. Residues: CASSQVISRGNEQYF.

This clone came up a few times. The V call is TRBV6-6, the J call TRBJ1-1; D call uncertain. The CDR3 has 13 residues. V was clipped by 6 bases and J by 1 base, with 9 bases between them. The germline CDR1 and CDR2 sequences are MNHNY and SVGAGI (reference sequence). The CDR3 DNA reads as TGTGCCAGCAGCGCTGATGCGAACACTGAAGCTTTCTTT. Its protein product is CASSADANTEAFF.

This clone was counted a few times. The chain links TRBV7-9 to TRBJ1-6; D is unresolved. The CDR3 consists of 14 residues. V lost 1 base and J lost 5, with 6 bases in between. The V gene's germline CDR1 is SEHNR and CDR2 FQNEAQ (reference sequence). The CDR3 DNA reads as TGTGCCAGCAGCTTAGACAGTGATAATTCACCCCTCCACTTT. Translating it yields CASSLDSDNSPLHF.

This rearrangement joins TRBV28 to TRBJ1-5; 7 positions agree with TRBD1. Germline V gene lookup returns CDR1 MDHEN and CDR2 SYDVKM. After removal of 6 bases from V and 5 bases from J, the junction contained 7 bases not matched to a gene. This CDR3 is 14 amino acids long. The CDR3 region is CASRRGPEYQPQHF. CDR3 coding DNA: TGTGCCAGCAGAAGGGGGCCGGAGTATCAGCCCCAGCATTTT.

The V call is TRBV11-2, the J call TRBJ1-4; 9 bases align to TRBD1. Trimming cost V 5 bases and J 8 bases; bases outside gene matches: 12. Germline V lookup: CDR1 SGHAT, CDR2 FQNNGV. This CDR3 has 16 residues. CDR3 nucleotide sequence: TGTGCCAGCAGCCTAGCAACAGGGGGCCTTTACGAAAAACTGTTTTTT. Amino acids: CASSLATGGLYEKLFF.

The CDR3 region has the DNA TGTGCCAGTAGTATCAGGGGGGAGAACACTGAAGCTTTCTTT. Its protein is CASSIRGENTEAFF. The rearrangement uses TRBV19 and TRBJ1-1, with 7 bases that match TRBD1. The ends lost 3 bases at V and 1 base at J; junction bases unmatched: 2. CDR1 and CDR2 from the germline V gene are LNHDA and SQIVND (reference sequence). The length of the CDR3 is 14 residues. Filled out from reference TRBV19 and TRBJ1-1, the complete variable domain reads DGGITQSPKYLFRKEGQNVTLSCEQNLNHDAMYWYRQDPGQGLRLIYYSQIVNDFQKGDIAEGYSVSREKKESFPLTVTSAQKNPTAFYLCASSIRGENTEAFFGQGTRLTVV.

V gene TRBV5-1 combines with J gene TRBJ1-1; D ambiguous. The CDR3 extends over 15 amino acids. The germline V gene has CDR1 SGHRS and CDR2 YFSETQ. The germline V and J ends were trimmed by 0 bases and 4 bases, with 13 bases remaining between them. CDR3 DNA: TGCGCCAGCAGCTTGGGGTTTGCTCCAGGCACTGAAGCTTTCTTT. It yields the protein CASSLGFAPGTEAFF.

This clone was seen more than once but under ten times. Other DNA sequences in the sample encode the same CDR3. For the CDR3, the DNA is TGTGCCAGCTCACCGCGACAGGGCGAGCAGTACTTC. Protein product: CASSPRQGEQYF. The chain is built from TRBV18 and TRBJ2-7, with 7 bases identical to TRBD1. Germline CDR1 is KGHSH and CDR2 is LQKENI. The CDR3 is 12 amino acids. After removal of 3 bases from V and 6 bases from J, the junction contained 2 bases not matched to a gene.

This CDR3 reads CASSLDFYEQYF. The CDR3 nucleotides are TGTGCCAGCAGCTTGGACTTCTACGAGCAGTACTTC. The chain is built from TRBV7-9 and TRBJ2-7, with D possibly TRBD2 on 5 matching bases. The CDR3 consists of 12 residues. Trimming stripped 3 bases from V and 3 bases from J, with 6 bases between. From germline, CDR1 is SEHNR and CDR2 FQNEAQ (reference sequence).

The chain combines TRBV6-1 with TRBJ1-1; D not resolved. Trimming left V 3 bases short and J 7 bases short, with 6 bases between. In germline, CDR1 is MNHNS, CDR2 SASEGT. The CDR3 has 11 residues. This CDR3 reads CASSDWGEAFF. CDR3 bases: TGTGCCAGCAGTGATTGGGGTGAAGCTTTCTTT.

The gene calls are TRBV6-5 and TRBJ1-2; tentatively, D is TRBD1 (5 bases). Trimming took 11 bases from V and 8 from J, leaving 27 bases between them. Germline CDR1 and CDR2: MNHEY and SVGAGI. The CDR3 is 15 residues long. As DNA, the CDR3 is TGTGCCTCCAAGATGGGACTGGCGGGAAGAGGGGGCTACACCTTC. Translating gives CASKMGLAGRGGYTF.

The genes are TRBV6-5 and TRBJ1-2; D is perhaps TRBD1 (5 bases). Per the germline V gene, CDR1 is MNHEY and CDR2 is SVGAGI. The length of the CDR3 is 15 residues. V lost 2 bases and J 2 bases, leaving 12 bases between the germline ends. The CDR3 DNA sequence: TGTGCCAGCAGTTACGTGTCGTACAGGAACTATGGCTACACCTTC. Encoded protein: CASSYVSYRNYGYTF.

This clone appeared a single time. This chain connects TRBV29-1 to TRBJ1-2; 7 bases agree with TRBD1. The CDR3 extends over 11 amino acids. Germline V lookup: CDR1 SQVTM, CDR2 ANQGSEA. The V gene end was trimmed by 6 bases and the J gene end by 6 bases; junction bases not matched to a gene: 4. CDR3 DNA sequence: TGCAGCGTCGTAGGACAGGATGGCTACACCTTC. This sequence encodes CSVVGQDGYTF.

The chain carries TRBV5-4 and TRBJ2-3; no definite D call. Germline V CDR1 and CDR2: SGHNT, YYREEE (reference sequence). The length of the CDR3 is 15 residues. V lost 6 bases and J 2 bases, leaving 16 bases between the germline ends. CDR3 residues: CASIRSPRTTDTQYF. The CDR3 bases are TGTGCCAGCATTCGCAGCCCTAGGACCACAGATACGCAGTATTTT.

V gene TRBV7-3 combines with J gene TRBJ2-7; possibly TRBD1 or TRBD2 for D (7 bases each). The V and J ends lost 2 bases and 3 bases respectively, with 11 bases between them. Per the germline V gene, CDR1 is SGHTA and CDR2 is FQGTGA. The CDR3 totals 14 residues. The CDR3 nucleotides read TGTGCCAGCAGCTTAGGCAGGGGGGGCTACGAGCAGTACTTC. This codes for CASSLGRGGYEQYF.

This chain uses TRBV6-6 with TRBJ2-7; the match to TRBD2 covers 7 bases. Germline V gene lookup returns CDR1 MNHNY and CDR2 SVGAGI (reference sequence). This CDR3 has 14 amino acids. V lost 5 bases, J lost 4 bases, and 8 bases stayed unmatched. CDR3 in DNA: TGTGCCAGCAGTCGACGGGAGGTAGAGTACGAGCAGTACTTC. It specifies CASSRREVEYEQYF.

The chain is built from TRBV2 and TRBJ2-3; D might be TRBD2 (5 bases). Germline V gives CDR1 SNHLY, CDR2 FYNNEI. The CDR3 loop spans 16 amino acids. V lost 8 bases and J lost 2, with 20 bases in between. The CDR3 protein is CASEAGRAPLTDTQYF. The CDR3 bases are TGTGCCAGCGAGGCGGGTAGGGCCCCTCTCACAGATACGCAGTATTTT.

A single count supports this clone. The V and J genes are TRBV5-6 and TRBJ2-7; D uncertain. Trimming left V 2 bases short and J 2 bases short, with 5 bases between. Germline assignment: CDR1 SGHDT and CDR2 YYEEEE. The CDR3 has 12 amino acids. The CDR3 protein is CASSFGPYEQYF. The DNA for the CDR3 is TGTGCCAGCAGCTTCGGGCCCTACGAGCAGTACTTC.

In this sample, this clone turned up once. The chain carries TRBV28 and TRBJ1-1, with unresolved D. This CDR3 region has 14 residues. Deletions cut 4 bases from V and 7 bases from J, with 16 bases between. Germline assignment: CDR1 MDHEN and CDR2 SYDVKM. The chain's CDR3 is CASSYSLRSDEAFF. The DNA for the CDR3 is TGTGCCAGCAGTTATAGTTTGAGATCCGATGAAGCTTTCTTT.

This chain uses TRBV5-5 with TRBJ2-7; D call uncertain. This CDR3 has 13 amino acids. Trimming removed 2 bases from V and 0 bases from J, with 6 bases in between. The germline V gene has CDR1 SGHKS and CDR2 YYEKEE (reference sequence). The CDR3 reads CASSLWGSYEQYF. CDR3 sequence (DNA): TGTGCCAGCAGCTTATGGGGCTCCTACGAGCAGTACTTC.

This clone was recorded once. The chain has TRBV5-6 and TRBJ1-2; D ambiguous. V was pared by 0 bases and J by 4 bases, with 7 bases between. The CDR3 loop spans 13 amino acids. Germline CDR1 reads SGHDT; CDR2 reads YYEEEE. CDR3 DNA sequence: TGTGCCAGCAGCTTGGGGGGTACCTATGGCTACACCTTC. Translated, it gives CASSLGGTYGYTF.

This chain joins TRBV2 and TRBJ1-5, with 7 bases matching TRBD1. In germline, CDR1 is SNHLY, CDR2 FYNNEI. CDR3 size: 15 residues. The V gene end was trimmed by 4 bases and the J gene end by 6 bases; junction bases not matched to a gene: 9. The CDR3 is CASSGLQGSGQPQHF. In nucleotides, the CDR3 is TGTGCCAGCAGTGGCCTACAGGGGAGTGGTCAGCCCCAGCATTTT.

The CDR3 bases are TGTGCCCCCAGGGGACAGTCCTACGAGCAGTACTTC. It codes for CAPRGQSYEQYF. This rearrangement joins TRBV28 to TRBJ2-7, with 7 positions matching TRBD1. CDR3 length: 12 amino acids. V lost 11 bases, J lost 1 base, and 5 bases stayed unmatched. CDR1 and CDR2 (germline): MDHEN, SYDVKM. Supplemented by reference TRBV28 and TRBJ2-7, the full variable domain reads DVKVTQSSRYLVKRTGEKVFLECVQDMDHENMFWYRQDPGLGLRLIYFSYDVKMKEKGDIPEGYSVSREKKERFSLILESASTNQTSMYLCAPRGQSYEQYFGPGTRLTVT.

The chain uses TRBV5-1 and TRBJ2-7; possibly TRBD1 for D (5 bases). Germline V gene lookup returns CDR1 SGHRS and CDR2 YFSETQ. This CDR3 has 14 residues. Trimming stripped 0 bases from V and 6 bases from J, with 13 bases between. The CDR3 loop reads CASSLEAGFREQYF. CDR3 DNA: TGCGCCAGCAGCTTGGAGGCAGGGTTTCGCGAGCAGTACTTC. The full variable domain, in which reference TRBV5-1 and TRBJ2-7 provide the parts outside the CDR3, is KAGVTQTPRYLIKTRGQQVTLSCSPISGHRSVSWYQQTPGQGLQFLFEYFSETQRNKGNFPGRFSGRQFSNSRSEMNVSTLELGDSALYLCASSLEAGFREQYFGPGTRLTVT.